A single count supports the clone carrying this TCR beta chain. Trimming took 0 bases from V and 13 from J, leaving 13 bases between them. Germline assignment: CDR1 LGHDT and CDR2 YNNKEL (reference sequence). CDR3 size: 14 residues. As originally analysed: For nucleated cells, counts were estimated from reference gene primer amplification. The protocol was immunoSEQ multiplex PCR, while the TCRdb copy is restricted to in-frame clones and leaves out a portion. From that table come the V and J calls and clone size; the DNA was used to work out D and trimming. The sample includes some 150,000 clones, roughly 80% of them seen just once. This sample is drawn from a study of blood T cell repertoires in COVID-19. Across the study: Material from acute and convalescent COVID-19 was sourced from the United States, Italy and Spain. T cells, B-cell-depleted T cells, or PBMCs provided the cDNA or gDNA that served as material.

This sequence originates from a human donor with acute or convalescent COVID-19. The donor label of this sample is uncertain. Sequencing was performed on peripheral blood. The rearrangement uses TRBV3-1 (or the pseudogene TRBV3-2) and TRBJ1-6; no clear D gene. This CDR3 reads CASSQESQAKPLHF. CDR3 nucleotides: TGTGCCAGCAGCCAAGAATCCCAAGCTAAGCCCCTCCACTTT.